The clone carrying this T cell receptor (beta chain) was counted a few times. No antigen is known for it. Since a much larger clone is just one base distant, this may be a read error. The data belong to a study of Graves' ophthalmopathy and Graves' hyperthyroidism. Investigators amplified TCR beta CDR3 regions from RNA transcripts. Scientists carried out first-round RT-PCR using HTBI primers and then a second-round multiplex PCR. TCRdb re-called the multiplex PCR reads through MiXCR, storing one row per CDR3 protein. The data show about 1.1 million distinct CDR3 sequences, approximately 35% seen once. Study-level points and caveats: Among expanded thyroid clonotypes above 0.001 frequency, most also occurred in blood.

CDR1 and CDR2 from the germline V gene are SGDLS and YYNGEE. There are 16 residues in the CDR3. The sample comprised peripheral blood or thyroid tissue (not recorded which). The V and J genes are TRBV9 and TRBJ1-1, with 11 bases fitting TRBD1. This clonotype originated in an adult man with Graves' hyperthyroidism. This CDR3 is CASSQRDRGRDTEASF. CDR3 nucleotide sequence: TGTGCCAGCAGTCAAAGGGACAGGGGGAGGGACACTGAAGCTTCCTTT.